The 10 T cell receptor beta chains given below trace back to one sample, sequenced in a study of identical twins. MiXCR, run by TCRdb on the 5' RACE reads, gives a single entry per CDR3 protein. In the table there are roughly 720,000 distinct CDR3 sequences, about 20% of which are singletons. The same sample was also used in a study of T cells expressing NK-cell markers.

Sequences were obtained from PBMCs. The receptors stem from a woman younger than 35 in good health.

The gene calls are TRBV9 and TRBJ2-1; D uncertain. Trimming pared 5 bases from V and 5 bases from J, leaving 11 bases between. The germline gives CDR1 SGDLS, CDR2 YYNGEE. CDR3 length: 13 residues. CDR3 nucleotides: TGTGCCAGCAGTCAGTGGGGTGACAATGAGCAGTTCTTC. This encodes CASSQWGDNEQFF.

Only a few counts were recorded for this clonotype. The genes are TRBV12-3 or TRBV12-4 and TRBJ1-1; D ambiguous. Trimming cost V 6 bases and J 3 bases, with 11 bases left between them. The CDR3 covers 13 residues. The CDR3 region has the DNA TGTGCCAGCAGACCCAGGACGGACACTGAAGCTTTCTTT. It is translated as CASRPRTDTEAFF.

This clonotype appeared a few times. J is TRBJ2-3 and V is TRBV7-9; 11 bases line up with TRBD2. Trimming cost V 3 bases and J 6 bases; bases outside gene matches: 2. The CDR3 sequence is 14 residues long. The V gene's germline CDR1 is SEHNR and CDR2 FQNEAQ (reference sequence). The CDR3 spells CASSFTSGSDTQYF. The CDR3, as DNA: TGTGCCAGCAGCTTCACTAGCGGGAGTGATACGCAGTATTTT.

This clonotype was seen only a few times. The CDR3 region is CAISGGGGQGKYEQYF. For the CDR3, the DNA is TGTGCCATCAGTGGGGGAGGGGGACAGGGGAAATACGAGCAGTACTTC. J is TRBJ2-7 and V is TRBV10-3; TRBD1 agrees at 10 bases. Germline V gene lookup returns CDR1 ENHRY and CDR2 SYGVKD. V was clipped by 4 bases and J by 4 bases; unmatched bases: 10. This CDR3 has 16 amino acids.

The chain couples TRBV4-3 to TRBJ2-2; no clear D gene. The CDR3 is 17 residues long. V shed 3 bases and J shed 0 bases, with 14 bases lying between them. The germline CDR1 and CDR2 sequences are LGHNA and YSLEER. The CDR3: CASSHVIVATNTGELFF. The CDR3 coding sequence is TGCGCCAGCAGCCATGTTATCGTGGCAACGAACACCGGGGAGCTGTTTTTT.

In its sample, this clonotype was seen a few times. This CDR3 is CSARARLAEWRETQYF. DNA for the CDR3: TGCAGTGCTAGAGCGCGACTAGCGGAATGGCGGGAGACCCAGTACTTC. This sequence joins TRBV20-1 and TRBJ2-5, with 9 nucleotides matching TRBD2. The V gene's germline CDR1 is DFQATT and CDR2 SNEGSKA (reference sequence). CDR3 length: 16 residues. V lost 1 base to trimming and J lost 5 bases; unmatched junction nucleotides: 11.

This clonotype was picked up a small number of times. The genes are TRBV12-3 or TRBV12-4 and TRBJ1-6; a possible D gene is TRBD1 (5 bases). The CDR3 covers 14 residues. The V and J ends lost 7 bases and 10 bases respectively, with 17 bases between them. CDR3 sequence (DNA): TGTGCCAGCAACCCCTACGGGACCTTGTCACCCCTCCACTTT. It codes for CASNPYGTLSPLHF.

This clonotype was seen a handful of times. V usage is TRBV6-1 and J usage is TRBJ2-6, with a possible D match to TRBD1 (6 bases). CDR1 is MNHNS, CDR2 SASEGT, per germline. The V end lost 5 bases, the J end lost 0 bases, and 14 bases lay between the germline ends. This CDR3 region has 17 residues. The CDR3 here is CASSRMTGRSGANVLTF. In nucleotides, the CDR3 is TGTGCCAGCAGTAGAATGACAGGACGCTCTGGGGCCAACGTCCTGACTTTC.

This clonotype was detected only a few times. The chain employs TRBV15 and TRBJ2-7, with TRBD2 matching 11 bases. Per the germline V gene, CDR1 is LNHNV and CDR2 is YYDKDF (reference sequence). The CDR3 loop spans 17 amino acids. J was trimmed by 1 base and V by 4 bases; bases with no gene match: 9. The CDR3 nucleotides are TGTGCCACCAGCAAGGCTAGCGGGAGGTATAGATCCTACGAGCAGTACTTC. Translated, it gives CATSKASGRYRSYEQYF.

The count of this clonotype is one. The rearrangement links TRBV7-2 to TRBJ2-6; 8 nucleotides match TRBD2. Germline CDR1 reads SGHTA; CDR2 reads FQGNSA. The CDR3 is 16 amino acids. The junction had 8 bases not matched to a gene; V was cut back by 6 bases and J by 4 bases. CDR3 DNA sequence: TGTGCCAGCAGAGAACCGGGGGGGGTCGGGGCCAACGTCCTGACTTTC. Amino acid sequence: CASREPGGVGANVLTF.